This entry lists 5 T cell receptor beta chains sequenced from one sample in a study of early T cells in non-severe SARS-CoV-2 infection. MiXCR was run by TCRdb on the 5' RACE reads, yielding one entry per CDR3 protein. The table includes approximately 45,000 distinct CDR3 sequences, roughly 6% detected once. Sequencing used whole blood. The receptors shown here come from an adult who was a healthcare worker with PCR-confirmed SARS-CoV-2 infection or an uninfected control (not recorded which).

This clonotype was seen more than once but under ten times. The chain uses TRBV11-2 and TRBJ2-7; no reliable D call. V lost 1 base and J lost 2, with 6 bases in between. Germline lookup yields CDR1 SGHAT and CDR2 FQNNGV. There are 13 residues in the CDR3. The CDR3 sequence is CASSLGLAYEQYF. The CDR3 DNA reads TGTGCCAGCAGCTTAGGTTTGGCCTACGAGCAGTACTTC.

This clonotype was counted many times. The rearrangement joins TRBV15 to TRBJ2-3, with 13 nucleotides matching TRBD2. CDR1 is LNHNV, CDR2 YYDKDF, per germline (reference sequence). The CDR3 sequence is 17 residues long. Germline trimming cut 1 base from V and 5 bases from J; bases unmatched to any gene: 6. This chain's CDR3 is CATSRVQLAGGRDTQYF. CDR3 in DNA: TGTGCCACCAGCAGAGTCCAACTAGCGGGGGGGCGAGATACGCAGTATTTT.

The table lists this clonotype with a few counts. CDR3 sequence reads: CASSIGGAGTDTQYF. For the CDR3, the DNA is TGTGCCAGCAGTATCGGGGGGGCCGGGACAGATACGCAGTATTTT. The genes are TRBV12-3 or TRBV12-4 and TRBJ2-3, with 8 bases lining up with TRBD2. The V and J ends lost 5 bases and 3 bases, in that order; junction bases with no gene match: 7. The CDR3 spans 15 residues.

This clonotype was seen at least ten times. The rearrangement links TRBV7-2 to TRBJ1-1, with D hard to call. The CDR3 runs to 14 residues. The ends were cut back, 4 bases at V and 5 bases at J, with 14 bases in the middle. The germline CDR1 and CDR2 sequences are SGHTA and FQGNSA. CDR3: CASSSAGLGTEAFF. Here the CDR3 DNA reads TGTGCCAGCAGCTCCGCAGGCCTAGGGACTGAAGCTTTCTTT.

The chain uses TRBV10-2 and TRBJ2-5; 9 bases line up with TRBD2. Trimming cost V 3 bases and J 4 bases; bases outside gene matches: 3. The CDR3 extends over 14 amino acids. Germline assignment: CDR1 WSHSY and CDR2 SAAADI. The CDR3, as DNA: TGCGCCAGCAGTGAAGTTAGCGGGGGAGAGACCCAGTACTTC. The encoded protein is CASSEVSGGETQYF.